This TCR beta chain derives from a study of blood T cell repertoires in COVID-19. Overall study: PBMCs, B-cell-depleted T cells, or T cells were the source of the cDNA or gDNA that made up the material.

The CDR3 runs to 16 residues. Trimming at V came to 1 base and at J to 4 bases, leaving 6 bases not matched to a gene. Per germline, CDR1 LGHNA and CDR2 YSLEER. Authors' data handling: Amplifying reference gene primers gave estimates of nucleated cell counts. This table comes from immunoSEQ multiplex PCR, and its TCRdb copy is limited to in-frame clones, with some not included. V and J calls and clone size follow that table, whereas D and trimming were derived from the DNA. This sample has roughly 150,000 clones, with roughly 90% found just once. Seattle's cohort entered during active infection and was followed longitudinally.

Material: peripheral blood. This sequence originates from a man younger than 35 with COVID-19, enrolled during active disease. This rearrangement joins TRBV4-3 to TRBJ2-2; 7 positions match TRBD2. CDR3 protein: CASSQVPSGVTGELFF. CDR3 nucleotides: TGCGCCAGCAGCCAAGTTCCTAGCGGAGTCACCGGGGAGCTGTTTTTT.